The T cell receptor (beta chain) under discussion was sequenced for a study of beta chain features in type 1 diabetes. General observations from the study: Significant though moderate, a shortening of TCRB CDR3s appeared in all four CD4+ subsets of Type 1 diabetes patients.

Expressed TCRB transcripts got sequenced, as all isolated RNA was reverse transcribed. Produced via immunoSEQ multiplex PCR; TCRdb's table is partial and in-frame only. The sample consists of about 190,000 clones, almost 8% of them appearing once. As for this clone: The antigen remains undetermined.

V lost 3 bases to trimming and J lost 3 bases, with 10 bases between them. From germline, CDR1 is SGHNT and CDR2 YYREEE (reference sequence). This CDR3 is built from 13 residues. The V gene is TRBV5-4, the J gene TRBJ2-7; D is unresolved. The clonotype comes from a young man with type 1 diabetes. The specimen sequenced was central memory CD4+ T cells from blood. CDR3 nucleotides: TGTGCCAGCAGCTCGACTCAAAACTACGAGCAGTACTTC. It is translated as CASSSTQNYEQYF.